The T cell receptor (beta chain) described here comes from a study of blood T cell repertoires in COVID-19 (dated by TCRdb to the early 2020s). At the level of the whole study: Collaborator samples came from the United States, Italy and Spain and covered acute and convalescent phases of COVID-19. The repertoires were released in a freely available public database meant as a resource for research on the immune response to SARS-CoV-2. Samples were obtained from the ongoing ImmuneRACE study (first 160 participants) and from about 1,300 subjects provided by 6 global collaborators. Deeply sampled blood TCRbeta repertoires from subjects exposed to, actively infected with, or recovered from COVID-19 were included in the dataset. The sample metadata nearly always contained a de-identified subject ID, COVID-19 status, age in years and sex. Where available, HLA class I and class II types were obtained from metadata supplied by the sample provider rather than from assay-based typing. The prospective study material was composed of cDNA or gDNA derived from T cells, B-cell-depleted T cells, or PBMCs.

On the study overall, not on this receptor specifically: The quantity of clinical and demographic metadata differed by source and by participant and was supplied without curation.

TCRbeta CDR3 regions were amplified from genomic DNA using the immunoSEQ Assay, a bias-controlled multiplex PCR. The original pipeline was this. Nucleated cell counts per sample were estimated from amplification of reference gene primers within the assay. To quantify the absolute abundance of each unique TCRbeta CDR3 rearrangement, sequence reads were collapsed and filtered. For each sample, productive Simpson clonality was calculated by taking the square root of Simpson's diversity index across productive rearrangements. TCRdb took this table from immuneACCESS and kept in-frame rearrangements with V and J called. Such tables lack part of the clones; where checked against another copy, unresolved V genes explain under half of the gap, and the rest is unexplained. V, J and clone size were drawn from that table, and D and trimming were deduced from the DNA. Counted in this sample were 130,000 to 150,000 clones; 85% to 90% of them appeared once. About 1.2% of the sample is taken by the ten largest.

The CDR3 contains 14 residues, cysteine and phenylalanine counted. CDR3 DNA is the only sequence kept; it has 42 bases, read in frame from the first base. As encoded in the germline V gene, CDR1 is SGHTA while CDR2 is FQGTGA. V trim: 5 bases; J trim: 6 bases; unmatched bases: 7. Regarding this clone: Its antigen is currently not known. Base qualities are missing; no much larger clone stands one base away.

Participants in the prospective study were aged roughly 18 to 100 years, lived in approximately 26 United States geographic areas, and enrolled through a virtual design. Cohort assignment in the prospective study relied on participant-reported clinical history from a screening survey and a study questionnaire. Each participant in the prospective study had whole blood, serum and a nasopharyngeal or oropharyngeal swab collected by mobile phlebotomists. Additional blood draws and questionnaires over a 2-month period could optionally be provided by prospective study participants. Before DNA extraction, prospective study blood samples were shipped either frozen or at room temperature.

The sequence was obtained from a woman aged 25 to 39 with acute COVID-19. The chain uses TRBV7-3 and TRBJ2-1, with 7 junctional bases fitting TRBD2. Sequencing used PBMCs or T cells enriched from blood (not recorded which). CDR3 sequence: CASSPGRVGNEQFF. The DNA sequence follows: TGTGCCAGCAGCCCGGGGAGGGTGGGCAATGAGCAGTTCTTC.